This T cell receptor (beta chain) is from a study of T cells after yellow fever vaccination. Whole-study context: Libraries from low-cell-number fractions were prepared with the SMART-Seq v4 Ultra Low Input RNA kit. General study points: Post-booster reappearance was seen for most primary-vaccination clones (just over 95% CD4, around 88% CD8). Clonotypes found in both CD4 and CD8 compartments made up a small share.

It was through 5'RACE template switching that TCR cDNA was made, with a universal primer site and UMIs added. From the 5' RACE reads, TCRdb called clonotypes with MiXCR, one entry per CDR3 protein. The table lists 350,000 to 550,000 distinct CDR3 sequences, over 15% of them singletons. There are 14 residues in the CDR3. Germline V gives CDR1 SQVTM, CDR2 ANQGSEA. Trimming cost V 5 bases and J 6 bases; bases outside gene matches: 9. Notes on this clonotype: Antigen unknown.

The source material was PBMCs, sampled before the yellow fever booster vaccination. The chain combines TRBV29-1 with TRBJ2-1, with 8 positions matching TRBD2. This TCR came from a young man who received the YFV17D yellow fever vaccine. This CDR3 reads CSVKPGGPFNEQFF. As DNA, the CDR3 is TGCAGCGTTAAACCGGGGGGGCCTTTCAATGAGCAGTTCTTC.